By sample share, the clone carrying this T cell receptor (beta chain) is medium-sized. Its antigen is currently unknown. The Oncomine TCR Beta short-read assay generated sequence data from the DNA of cultured CD4+ T cells. One entry per CDR3 protein results from TCRdb running MiXCR on the PCR reads. This table holds thousands of distinct CDR3 sequences, around 73% found once. There are 14 residues in the CDR3. Between the trimmed V and J ends, which lost 3 bases and 9 bases, there was a span of 15 bases. The sample originates from a study of vaccination and CD4 T cells after COVID-19. Study background: In culture, cells were exposed to overlapping spike peptides from SARS-CoV-2, HCoV-NL63, HCoV-OC43 and HCoV-229E. As a positive control, some control cultures were given a CEFX pool, while others were given an HIV-1 Nef pool or no peptide.

As for treatment: roughly 10-day PBMC culture with coronavirus spike peptide pools or control peptides (ViraFEST assay). Findings and caveats of the study: Convalescent patients displayed a median 86.3% of reactive clones emerging only post-vaccination.

The source of this sequence is a human donor who had recovered from COVID-19. The rearrangement links TRBV12-3 or TRBV12-4 to TRBJ1-5, with a possible D match to TRBD1 (5 bases). Sequenced input: CD4+ T cells from blood, cultured in vitro. The CDR3 reads CASSLSGPLGPQHF. The CDR3 bases are TGTGCCAGCAGTTTGTCGGGACCCCTCGGGCCCCAGCATTTT.